A single sample is the source of the 5 T cell receptor beta chains below, sequenced in a study of cytotoxic CD8 clonotypes in ibrutinib-treated CLL. Profiling relied on immunoSEQ multiplex PCR, and the TCRdb table lists in-frame clones only, not all of them. The sample has 110,000 to 150,000 clones; about 80% are singletons. This specimen was PBMCs, taken after 24 months of ibrutinib treatment. The receptors were gathered from a human donor with chronic lymphocytic leukemia.

About this clone: One end of the junction does not line up with germline, which may come from a read error. The CDR3 sequence is CASTRGPGLPTQF. As DNA, the CDR3 is TGTGCCAGCACCAGGGGCCCGGGCCTACCCACCCAATTC. The chain employs TRBV27 and TRBJ2-7, with D possibly matching TRBD1 (6 bases). Per the germline V gene, CDR1 is MNHEY and CDR2 is SMNVEV (reference sequence). CDR3 length equals 13 residues.

The V and J genes are TRBV18 and TRBJ2-1, with TRBD2 identical over 10 bases. CDR1 is KGHSH and CDR2 is LQKENI in the germline V gene. V lost 5 bases, J lost 2 bases, and 3 bases stayed unmatched. This CDR3 spans 15 amino acids. This chain's CDR3 is CASSSTSGAYNEQFF. The CDR3 nucleotides read TGTGCCAGCTCATCCACTAGCGGGGCCTACAATGAGCAGTTCTTC.

The chain couples TRBV5-1 to TRBJ2-2; D may match TRBD1 or TRBD2 (6 bases each). V lost 6 bases to trimming and J lost 2 bases, with 17 bases between them. Looked up from germline, CDR1 is SGHRS and CDR2 is YFSETQ. This CDR3 spans 16 amino acids. The chain's CDR3 is CASTPRGQPNTGELFF. CDR3 DNA: TGCGCCAGCACCCCTCGGGGGCAACCCAACACCGGGGAGCTGTTTTTT.

In this sample, this clone is medium-sized. J is TRBJ2-5 and V is TRBV7-2; D unresolved. The CDR3 is 14 residues long. Germline-derived CDR1 and CDR2 are SGHTA and FQGNSA. Trimming took 1 base from V and 1 from J, leaving 7 bases between them. The CDR3 sequence is CASSLVSLQETQYF. The CDR3 nucleotides read TGTGCCAGCAGCTTAGTGAGCCTCCAAGAGACCCAGTACTTC.

The genes are TRBV28 and TRBJ1-4, with 8 nucleotides matching TRBD1. Germline values: CDR1 MDHEN, CDR2 SYDVKM. The ends lost 5 bases at V and 12 bases at J; junction bases unmatched: 14. This CDR3 contains 15 residues. The CDR3, as DNA: TGTGCCAGCAGTCCCCAGGGGGCCCTTCACGGGCAACTGTTTTTT. This gives the protein CASSPQGALHGQLFF. The full variable domain, with the rest looked up from reference TRBV28 and TRBJ1-4, is DVKVTQSSRYLVKRTGEKVFLECVQDMDHENMFWYRQDPGLGLRLIYFSYDVKMKEKGDIPEGYSVSREKKERFSLILESASTNQTSMYLCASSPQGALHGQLFFGSGTQLSVL.